The TCR beta chain under discussion was sequenced for a study of blood T cells in healthy people across ages. Looked up from germline, CDR1 is MNHNS and CDR2 is SASEGT. Trimming cost V 8 bases and J 6 bases, with 18 bases left between them. The CDR3 spans 14 residues. With a J-beta primer mix and a sample-barcoded 5' primer, a second PCR ran about 7 to 11 cycles. TCRdb reanalysed the 5' RACE reads using MiXCR and keeps one entry per CDR3 protein. Of roughly 1 million distinct CDR3 sequences in the sample, roughly 24% were seen once. Whole-study findings and limits: Unsorted PBMCs blocked a conclusive comparison of naive and antigen-experienced cells.

Of note for this clonotype: Its antigen is currently unknown.

Another study also made use of these data, one on T cells of mothers and their children. This second study says: Donation was provided by three healthy Caucasian mothers along with their six children. The TCR beta CDR3 read count exceeded 8.5 million for each mother and was several million for each child. Thymic selection shapes TCR recombination output in related pairs, and it does so similarly in unrelated pairs.

This clonotype was obtained from a girl under 10 years old in good health. The V gene is TRBV6-1, the J gene TRBJ2-3; TRBD1 is a possible D gene (6 bases). The sequenced material came from blood. CDR3 DNA sequence: TGTGCCAGCTTATATGACGGGACATGGGATACGCAGTATTTT. It translates to CASLYDGTWDTQYF.